This T cell receptor (beta chain) is drawn from a study of CD8 T cells in Susac syndrome. Sequencing of TCR beta was carried out in blood CD8+ and CD4+ T cells. With random hexamers, roughly 0.45 to 1 ug RNA was reverse transcribed. Amplification of the TCR beta CDR3 was carried out by immunoSEQ multiplex PCR, which spanned a total of 54 Vbeta and 13 Jbeta segments. TCRdb redid the calling of the immunoSEQ multiplex PCR reads with MiXCR, one entry per CDR3 protein. This sample has about 47,000 distinct CDR3 sequences, with approximately 92% found just once. The length of the CDR3 is 15 residues. Germline CDR1 reads MNHNS; CDR2 reads SASEGT. V shed 3 bases and J shed 5 bases, with 14 bases lying between them.

The receptor was derived from a human donor in good health. Sequencing was done on a sample of CD8+ T cells from PBMCs. The chain combines TRBV6-1 with TRBJ2-1, with D possibly matching TRBD2 (7 bases). CDR3 sequence: CASSERGGSNNEQFF. CDR3 bases: TGTGCCAGCAGTGAGAGGGGGGGATCCAACAATGAGCAGTTCTTC.